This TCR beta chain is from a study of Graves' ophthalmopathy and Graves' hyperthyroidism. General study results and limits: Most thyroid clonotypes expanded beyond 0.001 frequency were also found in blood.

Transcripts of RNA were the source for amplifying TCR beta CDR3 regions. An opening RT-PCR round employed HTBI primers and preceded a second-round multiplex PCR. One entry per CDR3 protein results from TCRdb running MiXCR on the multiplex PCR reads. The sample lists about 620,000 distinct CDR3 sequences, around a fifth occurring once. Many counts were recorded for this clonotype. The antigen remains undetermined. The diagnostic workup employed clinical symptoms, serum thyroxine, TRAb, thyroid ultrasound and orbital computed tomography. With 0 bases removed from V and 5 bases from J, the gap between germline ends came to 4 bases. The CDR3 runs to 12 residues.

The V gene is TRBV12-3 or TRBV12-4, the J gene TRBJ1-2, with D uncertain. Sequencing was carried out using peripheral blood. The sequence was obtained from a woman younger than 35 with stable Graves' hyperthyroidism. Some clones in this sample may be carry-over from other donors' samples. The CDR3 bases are TGTGCCAGCAGTTTAGCGACTTATGGCTACACCTTC. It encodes CASSLATYGYTF.